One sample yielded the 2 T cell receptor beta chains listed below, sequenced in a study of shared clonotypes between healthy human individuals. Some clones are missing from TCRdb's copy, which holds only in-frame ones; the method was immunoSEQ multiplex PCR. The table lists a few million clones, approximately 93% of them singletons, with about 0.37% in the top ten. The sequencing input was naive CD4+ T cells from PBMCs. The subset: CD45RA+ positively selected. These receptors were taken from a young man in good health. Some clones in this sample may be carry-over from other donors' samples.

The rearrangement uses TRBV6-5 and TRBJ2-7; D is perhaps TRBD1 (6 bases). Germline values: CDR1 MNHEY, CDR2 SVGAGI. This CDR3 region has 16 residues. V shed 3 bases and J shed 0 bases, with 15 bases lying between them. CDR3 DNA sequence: TGTGCCAGCAGTTATCGACAGGAATTAGGCTCCTACGAGCAGTACTTC. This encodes CASSYRQELGSYEQYF.

This CDR3 is CASSHLLAGLTDTQYF. The CDR3, as DNA: TGTGCCAGCAGCCACCTACTAGCGGGGTTGACAGATACGCAGTATTTT. V usage is TRBV7-9 and J usage is TRBJ2-3; TRBD2 matches at 10 bases. CDR3 size: 16 residues. CDR1 is SEHNR, CDR2 FQNEAQ, per germline (reference sequence). With V trimmed by 5 bases and J by 3 bases, 8 bases remained unmatched. Full variable domain (outside the CDR3, taken from reference TRBV7-9 and TRBJ2-3): DTGVSQNPRHKITKRGQNVTFRCDPISEHNRLYWYRQTLGQGPEFLTYFQNEAQLEKSRLLSDRFSAERPKGSFSTLEIQRTEQGDSAMYLCASSHLLAGLTDTQYFGPGTRLTVL.